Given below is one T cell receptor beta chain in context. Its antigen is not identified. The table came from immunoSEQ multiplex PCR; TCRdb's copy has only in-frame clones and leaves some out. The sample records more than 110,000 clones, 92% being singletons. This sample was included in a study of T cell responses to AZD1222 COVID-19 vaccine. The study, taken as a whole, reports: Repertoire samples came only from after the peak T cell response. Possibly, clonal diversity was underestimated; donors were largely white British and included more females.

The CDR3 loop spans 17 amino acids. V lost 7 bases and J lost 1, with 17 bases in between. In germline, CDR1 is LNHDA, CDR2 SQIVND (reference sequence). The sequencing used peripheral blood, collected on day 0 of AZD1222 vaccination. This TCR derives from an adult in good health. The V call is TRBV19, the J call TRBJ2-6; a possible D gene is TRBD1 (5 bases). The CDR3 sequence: CASTPETARSGANVLTF. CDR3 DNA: TGTGCCAGTACCCCTGAGACAGCTAGATCTGGGGCCAACGTCCTGACTTTC.